This T cell receptor (beta chain) emerged from a study of CD8 T cells in Susac syndrome. General study findings and limits: That the number of individuals in its TCR sequencing and HLA analysis was relatively small was acknowledged by the study.

Regarding this clonotype: Its antigen remains unidentified.

CDR1 SGHTA and CDR2 FQGNSA come from the germline V gene. The CDR3 is 15 amino acids. V dropped 2 bases and J dropped 4 bases, with 11 bases sitting between them. RNA was extracted with the RNeasy kit, and a quantity of roughly 0.45 to 1 ug was reverse transcribed using random hexamers. Amplification of TCR beta CDR3 was carried out by immunoSEQ multiplex PCR, which covered 54 Vbeta and 13 Jbeta segments. MiXCR, applied by TCRdb to the immunoSEQ multiplex PCR reads, yields one record per CDR3 protein. The sample shows about 160,000 distinct CDR3 sequences, roughly 93% of them seen only once. As controls, healthy donors matched for age and sex were used.

The V call is TRBV7-2, the J call TRBJ1-4, with TRBD1 as a possible D gene (6 bases). This TCR was recovered from a human donor in good health. What was sequenced was CD4+ T cells from PBMCs. The CDR3 region is CASSLQQGGNEKLFF. The CDR3 nucleotides are TGTGCCAGCAGCTTACAACAGGGCGGTAATGAAAAACTGTTTTTT.